This is a list of T cell receptor beta chains from one sample in a study of CD8+CD57+ T cells in acquired aplastic anemia. In TCRdb, the reads were re-called with MiXCR into one record per CDR3 protein. The repertoire includes a few hundred thousand distinct CDR3 sequences, roughly 34% of them detected once, and around 0.82% sits in the top ten. Specimen: sorted CD4+, CD8+, or CD8+CD57+ T cells (not recorded which) from PBMCs. Receptors originate from a human donor with aplastic anemia. Both conserved end residues are part of each CDR3. D genes are given only for firm matches. Clone size appears in some rows only: once, few, many, or a class for an expanded clone.

cdr3_aa cdr3_nt d_call clone_size j_call v_call
CASSLEQGWPDTQYF TGTGCCAGCAGCTTAGAGCAGGGTTGGCCAGATACGCAGTATTTT NA few TRBJ2-3 TRBV11-2
CASRGQGKNTEAFF TGTGCCAGCAGAGGACAGGGGAAGAACACTGAAGCTTTCTTT TRBD1 few TRBJ1-1 TRBV13
CASSPEVHAYEQYF TGTGCCAGCAGTCCGGAAGTACATGCCTACGAGCAGTACTTC NA many TRBJ2-7 TRBV12-3/TRBV12-4
CASRAGRLQPQHF TGTGCCAGCAGGGCAGGGAGACTTCAGCCCCAGCATTTT NA many TRBJ1-5 TRBV6-1
CAISPGQSTDTQYF TGTGCCATCAGCCCGGGACAGAGTACAGATACGCAGTATTTT TRBD1 many TRBJ2-3 TRBV10-3
CASSEDEGGNTEAFF TGTGCCAGCAGTGAAGATGAGGGGGGGAACACTGAAGCTTTCTTT NA many TRBJ1-1 TRBV2
CAITSDRRRYGYTF TGTGCCATCACTTCGGACAGGCGACGTTATGGCTACACCTTC TRBD1 NA TRBJ1-2 TRBV10-3
CASSLGRDGGNTIYF TGTGCCAGCAGCTTGGGCAGGGACGGTGGAAACACCATATATTTT NA NA TRBJ1-3 TRBV5-6
CASSHSNPGQEAFF TGTGCCAGCAGCCATTCTAATCCGGGACAGGAAGCTTTCTTT TRBD1 few TRBJ1-1 TRBV3-1
CSAFRGTTYNEQFF TGCAGTGCTTTTAGGGGGACTACCTACAATGAGCAGTTCTTC NA NA TRBJ2-1 TRBV20-1
CASSSGQFHEQYF TGCGCCAGCAGCTCGGGACAATTCCACGAGCAGTACTTC NA NA TRBJ2-7 TRBV5-1
CSAREPRGVDGTQYF TGCAGTGCTAGGGAGCCGAGGGGGGTAGATGGTACGCAGTATTTT NA few TRBJ2-3 TRBV20-1
CASSWRGVVWFF TGTGCCAGCAGCTGGCGGGGAGTAGTGTGGTTCTTC NA few TRBJ2-1 TRBV12-3/TRBV12-4
CASSQSRNYGYTF TGTGCCAGCAGCCAAAGCAGGAACTATGGCTACACCTTC NA NA TRBJ1-2 TRBV7-2
CASSSRQLNQPQHF TGTGCCAGCAGCTCAAGACAGCTCAATCAGCCCCAGCATTTT NA many TRBJ1-5 TRBV7-2
CASSIATSGDLSSYEQYF TGTGCCAGTAGTATCGCGACTAGCGGGGACTTAAGCTCCTACGAGCAGTACTTC TRBD2 NA TRBJ2-7 TRBV19
CASHETGNNYEQYF TGTGCCAGCCACGAAACCGGGAACAATTACGAGCAGTACTTC NA many TRBJ2-7 TRBV7-2
CASSNLAGEFEQYF TGTGCCAGCAGTAACCTAGCGGGGGAGTTCGAGCAGTACTTC TRBD2 few TRBJ2-7 TRBV6-5
CASKDEEGADTQYF TGTGCCAGCAAGGATGAGGAGGGGGCAGATACGCAGTATTTT NA NA TRBJ2-3 TRBV10-2
CASSQVRFRGVDTQYF TGTGCCAGCAGCCAAGTTAGGTTTCGGGGGGTAGATACGCAGTATTTT TRBD2 NA TRBJ2-3 TRBV14
CAWSVDEGGQYF TGTGCCTGGAGCGTGGACGAGGGCGGGCAGTACTTC NA NA TRBJ2-7 TRBV30
CATSETGTGRNNEQFF TGTGCCACCAGTGAAACCGGGACAGGGCGGAATAATGAGCAGTTCTTC TRBD1 many TRBJ2-1 TRBV24-1
CASSLNQVPNYGYTF TGCGCCAGCAGCTTGAACCAGGTCCCTAACTATGGCTACACCTTC NA NA TRBJ1-2 TRBV5-1